The 3 T cell receptor beta chains given below trace back to one sample, sequenced in a study of shared clonotypes between healthy human individuals. Data came from immunoSEQ multiplex PCR; TCRdb stores just in-frame clones and leaves some out. The sample holds millions of clones, just over 90% seen once. The material sequenced was naive CD4+ T cells from PBMCs. Subset denoted: CD45RA+ positively selected. These receptors were collected from a man aged 18 to 35 in good health. Some clones in this sample may be carry-over from other donors' samples.

The rearrangement uses TRBV27 and TRBJ2-1; possibly TRBD1 or TRBD2 for D (5 bases each). The CDR3 length is 17 residues. Deletions cut 6 bases from V and 1 base from J, with 19 bases between. Per the germline V gene, CDR1 is MNHEY and CDR2 is SMNVEV (reference sequence). CDR3 protein: CASSQIAGTHSYNEQFF. The CDR3 nucleotides are TGTGCCAGCAGCCAGATAGCCGGGACCCATTCCTACAATGAGCAGTTCTTC.

The genes are TRBV7-6 and TRBJ2-6; 7 nucleotides align to TRBD1. The CDR3 covers 16 residues. With V trimmed by 4 bases and J by 2 bases, 5 bases remained unmatched. Germline V lookup: CDR1 SGHVS, CDR2 FNYEAQ. As DNA, the CDR3 is TGTGCCAGCAGCTACACGACAGGGACTGGGGCCAACGTCCTGACTTTC. Its protein is CASSYTTGTGANVLTF.

J is TRBJ2-2 and V is TRBV10-2; D remains unclear. This CDR3 comprises 16 residues. Per germline, CDR1 WSHSY and CDR2 SAAADI. V was pared by 6 bases and J by 4 bases, with 18 bases between. CDR3 sequence (DNA): TGCGCCAGCAGAGGGTCGGGCCTCCTGAGCACCGGGGAGCTGTTTTTT. This codes for CASRGSGLLSTGELFF.